Shown below are 17 T cell receptor beta chains from a single sample sequenced in a study of T cells in women clearing cervical HPV infection. Using immunoSEQ multiplex PCR, the repertoire was profiled, and TCRdb retains in-frame clones only, with some absent. The repertoire shows about 39,000 clones; the top ten hold around 6%. Sequencing was performed on blood buffy coat. These receptors all stem from a woman aged 18 to 75 with a cervical HPV16 infection that either progressed to CIN3+ or cleared (not recorded which).

Note on this clone: The read terminates 3 residues ahead of where the CDR3 ends, so the germline J gene completes it. This chain links TRBV11-2 with TRBJ2-7, with 8 positions matching TRBD1. From germline, CDR1 is SGHAT and CDR2 FQNNGV. V gave up 5 bases and J gave up 6 bases; unmatched junction bases: 6. The CDR3 contains 13 residues. The CDR3 sequence: CASSLDRGREQYF. CDR3 bases read: TGTGCCAGCAGCCTCGACAGGGGACGCGAG.

On this clone itself: The CDR3 end is not reached by the read, which stops 3 residues before it; the germline J gene fills it in. V is TRBV12-5 and J is TRBJ1-1; unclear D gene. This CDR3 has 13 amino acids. Germline values: CDR1 LGHNT, CDR2 FRNRAP. Trimming removed 4 bases at V and 7 bases at J, with 13 bases between. This CDR3 is CASGSQRYLEAFF. The CDR3 DNA, read in part, is TGTGCTAGTGGTTCTCAGCGATACCTTGAA.

To note about this clone: The CDR3 end lies 3 residues beyond the end of the read and is filled in from the germline J gene. The V call is TRBV10-3, the J call TRBJ1-1, with D possibly TRBD1 on 5 matching bases. In germline, CDR1 is ENHRY, CDR2 SYGVKD. V lost 4 bases, J lost 1 base, and 13 bases lay in between. CDR3 size: 15 residues. The part of the CDR3 DNA that was read is TGTGCCATCAGTGGGGACTTCACAGGGAACACTGAA. It encodes CAISGDFTGNTE. The full CDR3 sequence reads CAISGDFTGNTEAFF.

About this clone: The observed sequence ends 3 residues before the CDR3 terminus, with the missing tail filled in from the germline J gene. The rearrangement links TRBV2 to TRBJ1-1, with a possible D match to TRBD1 (5 bases). The V gene's germline CDR1 is SNHLY and CDR2 FYNNEI. The CDR3 contains 14 residues. The ends were cut back, 6 bases at V and 0 bases at J, with 11 bases in the middle. The CDR3 reads CASSPQDLNTEAFF. The DNA read from the CDR3 is TGTGCCAGCAGCCCACAGGACCTGAACACTGAA.

On this clone: The CDR3 end falls 3 residues outside the read, so it is completed with the germline J gene. V gene TRBV18 combines with J gene TRBJ2-7, with D possibly matching TRBD1 (6 bases). Germline loops: CDR1 KGHSH, CDR2 LQKENI. Trimming left V 4 bases short and J 2 bases short, with 9 bases between. This CDR3 comprises 13 residues. CDR3 in amino acids: CASSQNRAYEQYF. Partial CDR3 DNA: TGTGCCAGCTCACAGAACAGGGCCTACGAG.

Incomplete CDR3 DNA: TGTGCCAGTAGTCCCCCCCCTTTTCGCGCGGGAGCACACGAG. Protein product: CASSPPPFRAGAHE. The complete CDR3 protein is CASSPPPFRAGAHEQYF. This sequence joins TRBV19 and TRBJ2-7; 7 bases map to TRBD2. The CDR3 goes on 3 residues after the read ends, and that part is filled in from the germline J gene. Trimming took 5 bases from V and 5 from J; bases not matched to a gene: 18. The CDR3 runs 17 residues. Germline CDR1 reads LNHDA; CDR2 reads SQIVND (reference sequence).

Concerning this clone: The sequence runs out 3 residues before the end of the CDR3; the remainder is reconstructed from the germline J gene. Additional DNA sequences in this sample encode the identical CDR3. The chain couples TRBV18 to TRBJ2-7; the D gene is possibly TRBD1 (6 bases). CDR1 KGHSH and CDR2 LQKENI come from the germline V gene. Trimming pared 6 bases from V and 3 bases from J, leaving 9 bases between. CDR3 length: 12 amino acids. CDR3 bases read: TGTGCCAGCTCCCTGACAGGCTACGAG. It codes for CASSLTGYE. In full, the CDR3 is CASSLTGYEQYF.

Notes on this clone: The CDR3 end falls 3 residues outside the read, so it is completed with the germline J gene. V and J are TRBV6-4 and TRBJ2-3, with 7 bases matching TRBD2. Germline CDR1 reads MRHNA; CDR2 reads SNTAGT. This CDR3 has 15 residues. V dropped 3 bases and J dropped 0; count of bases not matched to a gene: 3. The sequenced part of the CDR3 DNA is TGTGCCAGCAGTGAAGAGCGGGGAAGCACAGATACG. Translation: CASSEERGSTDT. The CDR3 as a whole reads CASSEERGSTDTQYF.

Comment on this clone: Read sequence stops 3 residues before the CDR3 end, and the germline J gene provides the missing end. This rearrangement joins TRBV24-1 to TRBJ2-2; TRBD1 matches 7 bases. Germline CDR1 is KGHDR and CDR2 is SFDVKD. Trimming removed 7 bases from V and 3 bases from J; junction bases left unmatched: 4. This CDR3 is built from 14 residues. Partial CDR3 DNA: TGTGCCACCAGGGAAGGGACAGACACCGGGGAG. This codes for CATREGTDTGE. The complete CDR3 reads CATREGTDTGELFF.

With regard to this clone: The read terminates 3 residues ahead of where the CDR3 ends, so the germline J gene completes it. The genes are TRBV7-9 and TRBJ2-3; possible D gene TRBD1, 6 bases. The V end lost 5 bases, the J end lost 7 bases, and 19 bases lay between the germline ends. Germline V CDR1 and CDR2: SEHNR, FQNEAQ (reference sequence). There are 15 residues in the CDR3. CDR3 DNA, as far as it was read: TGTGCCAGCAGCATACAATACCGGACAGTAAATACG. This sequence encodes CASSIQYRTVNT. The whole CDR3 protein reads CASSIQYRTVNTQYF. Supplemented by reference TRBV7-9 and TRBJ2-3, the full variable domain reads DTGVSQNPRHKITKRGQNVTFRCDPISEHNRLYWYRQTLGQGPEFLTYFQNEAQLEKSRLLSDRFSAERPKGSFSTLEIQRTEQGDSAMYLCASSIQYRTVNTQYFGPGTRLTVL.

Points on this clone: The read gets to within 3 residues of the CDR3 end, and the germline J gene fills in the rest. V is TRBV19 and J is TRBJ2-5; 8 positions agree with TRBD2. CDR1 LNHDA and CDR2 SQIVND come from the germline V gene (reference sequence). Trimming at V came to 1 base and at J to 2 bases, leaving 0 bases not matched to a gene. This CDR3 region has 14 residues. The sequenced CDR3 bases are TGTGCCAGTAGTATAGCTAGCGGGCAAGAGACC. This sequence encodes CASSIASGQET. The complete CDR3 reads CASSIASGQETQYF.

A remark on this clone: The CDR3 extends 3 residues past the end of the read, so its final part is completed from the germline J gene. The identical CDR3 is also encoded by other nucleotide sequences in the sample. The rearrangement joins TRBV18 to TRBJ1-3; 9 bases match TRBD1. Germline CDR1 and CDR2: KGHSH and LQKENI. The CDR3 totals 19 residues. Germline trimming cut 3 bases from V and 2 bases from J; bases unmatched to any gene: 14. CDR3 sequence: CASSPLDFPGQGTGNTIYF. The part of the CDR3 DNA that was read is TGTGCCAGCTCACCGCTGGATTTTCCGGGACAGGGAACTGGAAACACC.

Details on this clone: The CDR3 extends 3 residues past the end of the read, so its final part is completed from the germline J gene. The chain couples TRBV19 to TRBJ2-4, with D tentatively TRBD1 (6 bases). Germline lookup yields CDR1 LNHDA and CDR2 SQIVND (reference sequence). This CDR3 has 18 amino acids. The CDR3 sequence is CASISPPGPDRIFYGQYF. Incomplete CDR3 DNA: TGTGCCAGTATATCCCCCCCCGGACCCGACAGGATTTTCTATGGT.

In the case of this clone: The CDR3 end is not reached by the read, which stops 3 residues before it; the germline J gene fills it in. The chain employs TRBV7-2 and TRBJ1-2; D not certain. The CDR3 is 14 residues long. The V gene's germline CDR1 is SGHTA and CDR2 FQGNSA. The sequenced part of the CDR3 DNA is TGTGCCAGCAATCTGGACTTACTAAGCTACGAC. Amino acids: CASNLDLLSYD. The full CDR3 sequence reads CASNLDLLSYDYTF.

Remarks on this clone: The observed sequence ends 3 residues before the CDR3 terminus, with the missing tail filled in from the germline J gene. The chain recombines TRBV7-3 with TRBJ2-3, with D possibly being TRBD2 (5 bases). Germline CDR1 is SGHTA and CDR2 is FQGTGA. V gave up 4 bases and J gave up 1 base, with 9 bases separating them. This CDR3 has 14 residues. The CDR3 sequence: CASSWRARTDTQYF. CDR3 bases read: TGTGCCAGCAGCTGGCGGGCCCGCACAGATACG.

On this clone itself: Coverage ceases 3 residues before the CDR3 finishes, and the germline J gene fills in the end. The J gene is TRBJ2-5, the V gene TRBV2; 7 bases are a match to TRBD2. Trimming cost V 4 bases and J 5 bases; bases outside gene matches: 1. The CDR3 is 12 amino acids. CDR1 is SNHLY, CDR2 FYNNEI, per germline. The CDR3 loop reads CASSVLAETQYF. Incomplete CDR3 DNA: TGTGCCAGCAGTGTACTAGCGGAGACC.

Note on this clone: The CDR3 goes on 3 residues after the read ends, and that part is filled in from the germline J gene. The V call is TRBV6-2 or TRBV6-3, the J call TRBJ2-3, with TRBD2 as a possible D gene (5 bases). This CDR3 is 12 amino acids long. V was clipped by 7 bases and J by 3 bases, with 8 bases between them. Germline values: CDR1 MNHEY, CDR2 SVGEGT. The sequenced CDR3 bases are TGTGCCAGCACCCCGGGGACAGATACG. Amino acids: CASTPGTDT. The full CDR3 is CASTPGTDTQYF.